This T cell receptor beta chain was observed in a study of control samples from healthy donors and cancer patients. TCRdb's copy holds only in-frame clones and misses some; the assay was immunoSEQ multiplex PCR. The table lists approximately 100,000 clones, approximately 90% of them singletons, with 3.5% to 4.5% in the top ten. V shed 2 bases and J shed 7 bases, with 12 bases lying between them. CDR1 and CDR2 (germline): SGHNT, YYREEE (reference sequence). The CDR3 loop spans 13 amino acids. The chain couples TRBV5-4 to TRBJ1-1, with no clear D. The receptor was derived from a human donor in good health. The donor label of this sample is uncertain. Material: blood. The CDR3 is CASSLGREVEAFF. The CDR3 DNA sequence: TGTGCCAGCAGCTTAGGACGAGAAGTTGAAGCTTTCTTT.